This T cell receptor (beta chain) was sequenced during a study of control samples from healthy donors and cancer patients. Clones were read by immunoSEQ multiplex PCR, and TCRdb kept only the in-frame ones, dropping some. There are fewer than 200,000 clones in the sample; over 80% occur only once, and about 1.6% lies in the top ten. This sequence originates from a man aged 18 to 29 in good health. The sample taken for sequencing was blood.

CDR3 loop: CASSKTERTGGELFF. CDR3 DNA sequence: TGTGCCAGCAGCAAGACAGAGCGGACGGGCGGGGAGCTGTTTTTT. This chain uses TRBV21-1 with TRBJ2-2. TRBV21-1 is a pseudogene locus. The CDR3 is made up of 15 amino acids.